Listed below are T cell receptor beta chains from one sample, sequenced in a study of blood T cell repertoires in COVID-19. Clones were read by immunoSEQ multiplex PCR, and TCRdb kept only the in-frame ones, dropping some. The table lists about 27,000 clones, approximately 82% of them singletons. Input material: peripheral blood. Receptors originate from a man aged 65 to 85 with acute or convalescent COVID-19. The CDR3 runs from the conserved cysteine through the conserved F or W. A D gene is named only where the DNA matches it firmly. Where a row states a size, it is once, few, many or the class of an expanded clone; other rows omit it.

TRBJ2-1 . TRBV7-8 . TGTGCCAGCAGCTTAGTCCAGGGGAGTGGGTATGAGCAGTTCTTC CASSLVQGSGYEQFF
TRBJ2-2 TRBD2 TRBV10-3 . TGTGCCATCAAAGGGACTAGCGAGACCGGGGAGCTGTTTTTT CAIKGTSETGELFF
TRBJ1-5 TRBD1 TRBV12-5 . TGTGCTAGTGGTTTGCAAAGGACAGGGGTGGGCAATCAGCCCCAGCATTTT CASGLQRTGVGNQPQHF
TRBJ1-1 . TRBV11-2 . TGTGCCAGCAGCTCTTCGACAGGATACACTGAAGCTTTCTTT CASSSSTGYTEAFF
TRBJ1-1 . TRBV29-1 few TGCAGCGTCCTCCCGACAGGTGAAGCTTTCTTT CSVLPTGEAFF
TRBJ2-1 TRBD2 TRBV27 . TGTGCCAGCAGTTTAGCGGGACTAGCGGGCAATGAGCAGTTCTTC CASSLAGLAGNEQFF
TRBJ2-1 . TRBV5-4 . TGTGCCAGCAGCTTCCCGGGAGCGCGGGACAATGAGCAGTTCTTC CASSFPGARDNEQFF
TRBJ2-7 . TRBV27 . TGTACCAGCTATTCTGTACAGGGACCTAGCTACGAGCAGTACTTC CTSYSVQGPSYEQYF
TRBJ1-1 TRBD1 TRBV6-2/TRBV6-3 . TGTGCCAGCAGCCCTCAACCCGACAGGGGCGGAACTGAAGCTTTCTTT CASSPQPDRGGTEAFF
TRBJ1-4 . TRBV7-2 once TGTGCCAGCAGCTTGGGGGCGGGGAGGGATGAAAAACTGTTTTTT CASSLGAGRDEKLFF
TRBJ1-1 . TRBV11-3 . TGTGCCAGCAGCCTGGGACACCCGAACACTGAAGCTTTCTTT CASSLGHPNTEAFF
TRBJ1-2 . TRBV24-1 . TGTGCCACCTCGACAGCCACCTTTTATGGCTACACCTTC CATSTATFYGYTF
TRBJ1-2 . TRBV4-3 . TGCGCCAGCAGCCAAGACCACCCCTCCGGGACAAATTACTATTTCTATGGCTACACCTTC CASSQDHPSGTNYYFYGYTF
TRBJ1-5 . TRBV2 . TGTGCCAGCAGTGTTCAGTCCAGTCAGCCCCAGCATTTT CASSVQSSQPQHF
TRBJ1-2 . TRBV10-3 . TGTGCCATCAGTGACATCCCGGACAGAGCTAACTATGGCTACACCTTC CAISDIPDRANYGYTF
TRBJ1-4 . TRBV3-1/TRBV3-2 . TGTGCCAGCAGCCAAAGACAGTCTAATGAAAAACTGTTTTTT CASSQRQSNEKLFF
TRBJ1-2 . TRBV28 . TGTGCCAGCAGCTGGGGAGGCTATGGCTACACCTTC CASSWGGYGYTF
TRBJ2-3 TRBD2 TRBV5-6 . TGTGCCAGCAGCTCCTTAGCGGGAGGGTTCACAGATACGCAGTATTTT CASSSLAGGFTDTQYF
TRBJ2-1 TRBD1 TRBV11-3 . TGTGCCAGCACCCCAGAAACAGGGGAAACCTACAATGAGCAGTTCTTC CASTPETGETYNEQFF
TRBJ2-5 TRBD2 TRBV4-2 . TGTGCCAGCAGCCAAGATTCCAGGGAGGGGACCCAGTACTTC CASSQDSREGTQYF
TRBJ2-2 . TRBV3-1/TRBV3-2 . TGTGCCAGCAGCCAAAACATCCCTCCCGCCCCCGGGGAGCTGTTTTTT CASSQNIPPAPGELFF
TRBJ1-2 TRBD1 TRBV6-5 . TGTGCCAGCAGCATGACAGGGTTTGGCTACACCTTC CASSMTGFGYTF
TRBJ2-7 . TRBV4-1 . TGCGCCAGCAGCCCCTTACTAAACACAGGGTCTCACGAGCAGTACTTC CASSPLLNTGSHEQYF
TRBJ1-5 . TRBV9 . TGTGCCAGCAGCGTAGACGCGGGAACACAGCCCCAGCATTTT CASSVDAGTQPQHF
TRBJ2-3 TRBD2 TRBV7-3 . TGTGCCAGCAGCCCCGAGGGCCAACTAGCGGATACGCAGTATTTT CASSPEGQLADTQYF
TRBJ1-5 TRBD1 TRBV28 . TGTGCCAGCAGTTACAGGGGGAGTCAGCCCCAGCATTTT CASSYRGSQPQHF
TRBJ2-3 . TRBV19 . TGTGCCAGTAGTATAAGGGGGAGGGCCACGCTCACAGATACGCAGTATTTT CASSIRGRATLTDTQYF
TRBJ2-2 . TRBV19 few TGTGCCAGTACCCCCACGGGGGCCGGGGAGCTGTTTTTT CASTPTGAGELFF